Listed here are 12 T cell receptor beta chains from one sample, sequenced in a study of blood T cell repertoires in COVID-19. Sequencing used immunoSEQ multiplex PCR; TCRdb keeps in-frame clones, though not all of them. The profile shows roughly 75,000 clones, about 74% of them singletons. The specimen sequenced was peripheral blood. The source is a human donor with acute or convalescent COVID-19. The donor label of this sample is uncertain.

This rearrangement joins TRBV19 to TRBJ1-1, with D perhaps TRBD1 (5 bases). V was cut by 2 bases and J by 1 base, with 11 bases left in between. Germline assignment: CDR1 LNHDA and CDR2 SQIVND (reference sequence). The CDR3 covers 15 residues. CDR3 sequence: CASSIKGQGNTEAFF. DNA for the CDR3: TGTGCCAGTAGTATAAAGGGGCAGGGGAACACTGAAGCTTTCTTT.

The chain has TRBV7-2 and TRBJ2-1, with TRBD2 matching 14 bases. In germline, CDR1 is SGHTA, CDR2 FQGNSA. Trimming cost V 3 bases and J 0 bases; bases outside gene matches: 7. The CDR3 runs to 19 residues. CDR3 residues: CASSLSGTSGSPSYNEQFF. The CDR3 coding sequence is TGTGCCAGCAGCTTGTCCGGGACTAGCGGGAGTCCCTCCTACAATGAGCAGTTCTTC.

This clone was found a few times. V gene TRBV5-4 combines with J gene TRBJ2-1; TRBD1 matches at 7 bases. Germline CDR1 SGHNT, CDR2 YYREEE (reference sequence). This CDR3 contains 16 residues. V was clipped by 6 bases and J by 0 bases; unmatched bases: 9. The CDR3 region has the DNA TGTGCCAGCACCCCCGGGACAGTGAGCTCCTACAATGAGCAGTTCTTC. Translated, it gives CASTPGTVSSYNEQFF.

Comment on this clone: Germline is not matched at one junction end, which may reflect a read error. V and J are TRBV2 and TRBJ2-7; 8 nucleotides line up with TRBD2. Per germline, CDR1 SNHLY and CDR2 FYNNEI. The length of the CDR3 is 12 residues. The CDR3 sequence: CASSEPPAGALF. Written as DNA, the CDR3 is TGTGCCAGCAGTGAACCCCCAGCGGGAGCATTATTC.

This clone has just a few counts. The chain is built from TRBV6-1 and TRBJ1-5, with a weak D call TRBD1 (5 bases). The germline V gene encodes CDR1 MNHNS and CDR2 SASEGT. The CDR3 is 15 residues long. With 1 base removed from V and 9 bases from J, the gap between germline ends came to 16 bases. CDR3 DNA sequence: TGTGCCAGCAGTGAAGGGAGGGCAGGGATACGGCCCCAGCATTTT. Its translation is CASSEGRAGIRPQHF.

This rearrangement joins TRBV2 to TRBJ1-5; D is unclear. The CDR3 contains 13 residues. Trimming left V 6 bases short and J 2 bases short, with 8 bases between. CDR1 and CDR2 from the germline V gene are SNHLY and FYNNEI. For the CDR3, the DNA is TGTGCCAGCAGCCCCCTAGGCAATCAGCCCCAGCATTTT. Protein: CASSPLGNQPQHF. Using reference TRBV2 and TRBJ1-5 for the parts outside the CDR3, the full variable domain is EPEVTQTPSHQVTQMGQEVILRCVPISNHLYFYWYRQILGQKVEFLVSFYNNEISEKSEIFDDQFSVERPDGSNFTLKIRSTKLEDSAMYFCASSPLGNQPQHFGDGTRLSIL.

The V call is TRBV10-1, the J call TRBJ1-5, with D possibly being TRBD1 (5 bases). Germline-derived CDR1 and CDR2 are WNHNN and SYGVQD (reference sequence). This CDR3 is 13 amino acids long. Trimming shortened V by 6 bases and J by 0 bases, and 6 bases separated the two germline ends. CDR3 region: CASSRDSNQPQHF. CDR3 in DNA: TGCGCCAGCAGCAGGGATAGCAATCAGCCCCAGCATTTT.

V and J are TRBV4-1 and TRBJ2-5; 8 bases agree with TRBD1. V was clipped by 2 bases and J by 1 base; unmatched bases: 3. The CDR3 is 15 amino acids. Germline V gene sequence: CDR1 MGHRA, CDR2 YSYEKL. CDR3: CASSQRTGLQETQYF. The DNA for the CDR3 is TGCGCCAGCAGCCAACGGACAGGGCTCCAAGAGACCCAGTACTTC.

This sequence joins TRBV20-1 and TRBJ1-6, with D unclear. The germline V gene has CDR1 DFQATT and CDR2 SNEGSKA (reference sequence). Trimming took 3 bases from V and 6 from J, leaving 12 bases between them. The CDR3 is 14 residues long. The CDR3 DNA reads TGCAGTGCTAGTCCTCCCCCGCGTAATTCACCCCTCCACTTT. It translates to CSASPPPRNSPLHF.

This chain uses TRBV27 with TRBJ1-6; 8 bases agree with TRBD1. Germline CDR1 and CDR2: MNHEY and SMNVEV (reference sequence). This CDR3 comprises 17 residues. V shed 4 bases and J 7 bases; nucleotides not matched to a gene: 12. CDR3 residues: CASSSRGTGNLNSPLHF. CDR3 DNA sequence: TGTGCCAGCAGTTCTAGGGGGACAGGTAACCTCAATTCACCCCTCCACTTT.

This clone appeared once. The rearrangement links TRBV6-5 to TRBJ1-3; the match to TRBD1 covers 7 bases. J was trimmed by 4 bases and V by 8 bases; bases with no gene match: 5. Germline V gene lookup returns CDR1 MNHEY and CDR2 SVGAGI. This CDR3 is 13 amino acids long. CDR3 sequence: CASAPGQGNTIYF. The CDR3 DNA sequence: TGTGCCAGCGCCCCGGGACAGGGAAACACCATATATTTT.

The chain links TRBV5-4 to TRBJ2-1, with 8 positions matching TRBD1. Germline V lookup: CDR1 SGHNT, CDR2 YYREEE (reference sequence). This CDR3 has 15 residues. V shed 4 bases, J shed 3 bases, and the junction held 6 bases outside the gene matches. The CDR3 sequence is CASSRGQGGYNEQFF. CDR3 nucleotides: TGTGCCAGCAGCCGCGGACAGGGAGGCTACAATGAGCAGTTCTTC.